The clone carrying this T cell receptor beta chain was seen a handful of times. No antigen is known for it. TCRdb redid the calling of the RACE reads with MiXCR, one entry per CDR3 protein. The sample yields 100,000 or so distinct CDR3 sequences, around 35% seen once. Described time point: patch test 3, about 24 weeks after DPC sensitization. Treatment described: therapeutic diphenylcyclopropenone sensitization with weekly scalp DPC. The sample comes from a study of human T cells and chemical hapten exposure. Study results and limitations: Compared to controls, expanded TCRs made significantly more large clusters of similar CDR3s.

CDR3 length: 12 amino acids. Per germline, CDR1 MNHEY and CDR2 SVGEGT. After removal of 2 bases from V and 13 bases from J, the junction contained 6 bases not matched to a gene. The sequence came from a man aged 35-49 years with alopecia areata. Some clones in this sample may be carry-over from other donors' samples. This rearrangement joins TRBV6-2 or TRBV6-3 to TRBJ2-3; TRBD1 matches at 7 bases. Material: whole blood, obtained in connection with sensitization to the hapten diphenylcyclopropenone (DPC). The CDR3 is CASSYPDRFKYF. CDR3 DNA sequence: TGTGCCAGCAGTTACCCGGACAGGTTTAAGTATTTT.